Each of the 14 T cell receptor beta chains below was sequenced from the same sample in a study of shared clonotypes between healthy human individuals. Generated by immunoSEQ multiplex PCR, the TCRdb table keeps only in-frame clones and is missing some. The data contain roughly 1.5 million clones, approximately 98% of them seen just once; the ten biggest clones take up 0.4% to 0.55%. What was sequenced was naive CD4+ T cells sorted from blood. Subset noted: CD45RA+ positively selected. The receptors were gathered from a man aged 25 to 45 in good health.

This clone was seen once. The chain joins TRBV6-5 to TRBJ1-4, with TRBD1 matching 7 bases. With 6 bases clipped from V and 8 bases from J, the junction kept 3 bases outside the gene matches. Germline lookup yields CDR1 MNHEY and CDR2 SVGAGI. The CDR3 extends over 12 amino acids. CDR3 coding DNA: TGTGCCAGCAGCTCACAGGGGGAAAAACTGTTTTTT. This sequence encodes CASSSQGEKLFF.

CDR3 nucleotide sequence: TGTGCCAGCAGTTTATGGAGGGACAGGCACAATGAGCAGTTCTTC. Translating gives CASSLWRDRHNEQFF. The rearrangement links TRBV28 to TRBJ2-1, with 8 positions matching TRBD1. The CDR3 sequence is 15 residues long. CDR1 is MDHEN, CDR2 SYDVKM, per germline. Trimming took 0 bases from V and 5 from J; bases not matched to a gene: 3.

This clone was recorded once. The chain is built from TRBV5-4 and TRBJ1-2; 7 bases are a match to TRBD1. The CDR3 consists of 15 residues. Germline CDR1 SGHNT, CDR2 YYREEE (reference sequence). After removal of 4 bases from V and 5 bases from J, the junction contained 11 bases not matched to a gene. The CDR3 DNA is TGTGCCAGCAGCCCCAGGGGAGGGGGCACTTATGGCTACACCTTC. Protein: CASSPRGGGTYGYTF.

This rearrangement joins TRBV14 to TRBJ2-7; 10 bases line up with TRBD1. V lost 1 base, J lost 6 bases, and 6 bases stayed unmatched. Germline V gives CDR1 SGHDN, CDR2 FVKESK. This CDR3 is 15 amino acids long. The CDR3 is CASSQVGDRGLEQYF. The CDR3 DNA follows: TGTGCCAGCAGCCAAGTAGGGGACAGGGGCCTCGAGCAGTACTTC.

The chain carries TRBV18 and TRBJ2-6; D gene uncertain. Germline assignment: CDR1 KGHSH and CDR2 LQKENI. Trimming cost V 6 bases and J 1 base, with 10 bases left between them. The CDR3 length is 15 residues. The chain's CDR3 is CASSPPYSGANVLTF. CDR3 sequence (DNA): TGTGCCAGCTCGCCTCCATATTCTGGGGCCAACGTCCTGACTTTC.

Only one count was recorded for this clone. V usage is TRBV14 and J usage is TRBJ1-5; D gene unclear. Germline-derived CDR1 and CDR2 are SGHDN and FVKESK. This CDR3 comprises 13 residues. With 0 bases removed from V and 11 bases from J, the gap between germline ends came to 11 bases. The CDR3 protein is CASSQDYSQSQHF. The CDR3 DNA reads TGTGCCAGCAGCCAAGACTACAGCCAGTCCCAGCATTTT. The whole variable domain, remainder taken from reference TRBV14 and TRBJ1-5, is EAGVTQFPSHSVIEKGQTVTLRCDPISGHDNLYWYRRVMGKEIKFLLHFVKESKQDESGMPNNRFLAERTGGTYSTLKVQPAELEDSGVYFCASSQDYSQSQHFGDGTRLSIL.

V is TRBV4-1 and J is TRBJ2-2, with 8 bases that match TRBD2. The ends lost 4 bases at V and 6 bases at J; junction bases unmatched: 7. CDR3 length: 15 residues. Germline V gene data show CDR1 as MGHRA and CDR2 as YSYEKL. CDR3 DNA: TGCGCCAGCAGCCCCGGGACTAGAAGTCCCGGGGAGCTGTTTTTT. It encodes CASSPGTRSPGELFF.

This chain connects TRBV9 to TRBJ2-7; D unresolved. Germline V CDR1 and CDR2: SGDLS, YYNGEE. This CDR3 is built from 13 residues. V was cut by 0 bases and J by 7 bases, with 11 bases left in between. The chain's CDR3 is CASSVDSRREQYF. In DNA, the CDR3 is TGTGCCAGCAGCGTAGATTCCCGAAGGGAGCAGTACTTC.

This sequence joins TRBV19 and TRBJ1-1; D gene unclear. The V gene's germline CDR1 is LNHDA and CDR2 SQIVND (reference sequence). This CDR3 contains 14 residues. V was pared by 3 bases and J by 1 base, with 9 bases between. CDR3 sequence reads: CASSIAVPNTEAFF. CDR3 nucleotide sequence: TGTGCCAGTAGTATCGCCGTCCCGAACACTGAAGCTTTCTTT.

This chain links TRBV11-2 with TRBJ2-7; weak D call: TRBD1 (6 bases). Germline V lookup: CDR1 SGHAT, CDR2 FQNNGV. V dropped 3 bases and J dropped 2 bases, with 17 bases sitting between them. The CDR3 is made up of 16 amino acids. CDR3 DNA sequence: TGTGCCAGCAGCTTGCAGAATGGACAGCTTCCCTACGAGCAGTACTTC. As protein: CASSLQNGQLPYEQYF.

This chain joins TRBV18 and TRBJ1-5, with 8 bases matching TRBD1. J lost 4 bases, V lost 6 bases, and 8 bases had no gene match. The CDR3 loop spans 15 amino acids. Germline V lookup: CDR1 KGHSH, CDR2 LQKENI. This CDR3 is CASSPGQGENQPQHF. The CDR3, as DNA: TGTGCCAGCTCGCCCGGACAGGGCGAAAATCAGCCCCAGCATTTT.

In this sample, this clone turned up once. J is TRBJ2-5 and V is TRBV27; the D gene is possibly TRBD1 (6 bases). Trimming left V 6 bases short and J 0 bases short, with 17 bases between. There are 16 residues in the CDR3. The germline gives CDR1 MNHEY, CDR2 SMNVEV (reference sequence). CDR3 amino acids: CASSHLTGTNQETQYF. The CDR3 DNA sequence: TGTGCCAGCAGCCACCTTACCGGGACAAACCAAGAGACCCAGTACTTC.

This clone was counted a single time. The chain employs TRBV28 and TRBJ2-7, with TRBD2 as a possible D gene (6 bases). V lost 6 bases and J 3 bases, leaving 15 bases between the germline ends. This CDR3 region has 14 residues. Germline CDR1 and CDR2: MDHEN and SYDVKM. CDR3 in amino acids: CASSYGTFFYEQYF. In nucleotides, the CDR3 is TGTGCCAGCAGCTATGGGACTTTTTTCTACGAGCAGTACTTC.

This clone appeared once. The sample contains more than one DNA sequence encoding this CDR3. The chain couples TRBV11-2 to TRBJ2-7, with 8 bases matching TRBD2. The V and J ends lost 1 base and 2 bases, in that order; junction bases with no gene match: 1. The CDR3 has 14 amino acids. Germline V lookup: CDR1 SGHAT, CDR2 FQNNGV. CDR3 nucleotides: TGTGCCAGCAGCTTAGCGGGAGGGCCCTACGAGCAGTACTTC. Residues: CASSLAGGPYEQYF.